These 19 T cell receptor beta chains came from one sample sequenced in a study of blood T cell repertoires in COVID-19. The table came from immunoSEQ multiplex PCR; TCRdb's copy has only in-frame clones and leaves some out. The data hold approximately 46,000 clones, with roughly 89% observed a single time. The sample consisted of peripheral blood. Receptor source: a man between 50 and 59 years old with active COVID-19.

This clone showed up just once. The chain recombines TRBV11-2 with TRBJ1-1; D is possibly TRBD1 (6 bases). The V end was cut by 3 bases, the J end by 1 base, with 9 bases between. This CDR3 comprises 14 residues. Germline loops: CDR1 SGHAT, CDR2 FQNNGV. The CDR3 sequence is CASSFQGSNTEAFF. For the CDR3, the DNA is TGTGCCAGCAGCTTTCAGGGGTCGAACACTGAAGCTTTCTTT.

The V and J genes are TRBV18 and TRBJ2-1, with D perhaps matching TRBD1 (6 bases). The germline CDR1 and CDR2 sequences are KGHSH and LQKENI. CDR3 size: 17 residues. V shed 4 bases and J shed 3 bases, with 19 bases lying between them. The CDR3, as DNA: TGTGCCAGCTCACTTCGCCAGGGGTTGGGGTTCTACAATGAGCAGTTCTTC. Translated, it gives CASSLRQGLGFYNEQFF.

This rearrangement joins TRBV11-3 to TRBJ1-2; D may be TRBD1 (5 bases). The CDR3 loop spans 12 amino acids. V was shortened by 5 bases and J by 5 bases, with 9 bases between the two germline ends. From germline, CDR1 is SGHNT and CDR2 YENEEA. This CDR3 reads CASSQEGYGYTF. DNA for the CDR3: TGTGCCAGCAGCCAGGAGGGGTATGGCTACACCTTC.

This chain links TRBV5-8 with TRBJ2-3, with D possibly being TRBD1 (6 bases). Trimming took off 1 base at V and 6 bases at J, with 12 bases between the two ends. The CDR3 is 14 residues long. CDR1 is SGHTS, CDR2 YDEGEE, per germline. This chain's CDR3 is CASSLLGAGDTQYF. CDR3 nucleotide sequence: TGTGCCAGCAGCTTGTTGGGGGCTGGGGATACGCAGTATTTT.

CDR3 bases: TGTGCCAGCAGCTTAGGACCCGGGGGGGGCGAGCAGTACTTC. This codes for CASSLGPGGGEQYF. The chain has TRBV7-2 and TRBJ2-7; 8 nucleotides match TRBD2. V shed 1 base and J 6 bases; nucleotides not matched to a gene: 5. The CDR3 has 14 residues. Per the germline V gene, CDR1 is SGHTA and CDR2 is FQGNSA.

The V and J genes are TRBV7-9 and TRBJ1-1; no firm D call. V dropped 6 bases and J dropped 4 bases, with 12 bases sitting between them. The CDR3 loop spans 13 amino acids. CDR1 is SEHNR, CDR2 FQNEAQ, per germline (reference sequence). CDR3 amino acids: CASSLEGSTEAFF. For the CDR3, the DNA is TGTGCCAGCAGTTTGGAGGGAAGCACTGAAGCTTTCTTT.

The genes are TRBV7-4 and TRBJ1-6; TRBD1 aligns across 11 bases. V shed 7 bases and J 1 base; nucleotides not matched to a gene: 12. The CDR3 runs 19 residues. Germline CDR1 and CDR2: SGHVT and SQSDAQ. The CDR3, as DNA: TGTGCCAGCACCCCGGCTGGACAGGGGGCCATTTCCTATAATTCACCCCTCCACTTT. Its protein product is CASTPAGQGAISYNSPLHF.

The V and J genes are TRBV11-3 and TRBJ2-3; the D gene is possibly TRBD2 (6 bases). Trimming took off 1 base at V and 2 bases at J, with 10 bases between the two ends. Germline loops: CDR1 SGHNT, CDR2 YENEEA. The CDR3 consists of 15 residues. For the CDR3, the DNA is TGTGCCAGCAGCTTAGGGGACTCGCACACAGATACGCAGTATTTT. Its translation: CASSLGDSHTDTQYF.

The V gene is TRBV27, the J gene TRBJ1-2; perhaps TRBD1 as D (5 bases). CDR3 length: 13 amino acids. The germline V gene encodes CDR1 MNHEY and CDR2 SMNVEV (reference sequence). Between the trimmed V and J ends, which lost 3 bases and 4 bases, there was a span of 9 bases. CDR3 residues: CASSLRGVYGYTF. The CDR3 bases are TGTGCCAGCAGTTTGCGGGGCGTCTATGGCTACACCTTC.

The genes are TRBV5-1 and TRBJ1-3; D is perhaps TRBD1 (6 bases). Germline values: CDR1 SGHRS, CDR2 YFSETQ. V gave up 4 bases and J gave up 4 bases, with 18 bases separating them. The CDR3 runs 16 residues. The CDR3 sequence is CASSPASGTIGNTIYF. The CDR3 DNA reads as TGCGCCAGCAGCCCGGCATCCGGGACAATAGGAAACACCATATATTTT.

The chain combines TRBV12-3 or TRBV12-4 with TRBJ1-2; the D is unclear. This CDR3 is built from 12 residues. V was pared by 4 bases and J by 8 bases, with 11 bases between. CDR3 nucleotides: TGTGCCAGCAGTTCCGGAGAAAGGGGCTACACCTTC. Its protein product is CASSSGERGYTF.

The V call is TRBV4-2, the J call TRBJ2-3, with a possible D match to TRBD2 (5 bases). The germline V gene has CDR1 LGHNA and CDR2 YNFKEQ. CDR3 length: 15 residues. V lost 0 bases to trimming and J lost 4 bases, with 11 bases between them. CDR3 coding DNA: TGTGCCAGCAGCCAAGATCGGGGTGCGGCAGATACGCAGTATTTT. The encoded protein is CASSQDRGAADTQYF.

The sample holds one count of this clone. This chain joins TRBV18 and TRBJ1-2; possible D gene TRBD1, 6 bases. The CDR3 is 15 residues long. Trimming removed 3 bases at V and 0 bases at J, with 11 bases between. Germline V gene sequence: CDR1 KGHSH, CDR2 LQKENI. CDR3 sequence reads: CASSPDRAANYGYTF. In DNA form, the CDR3 reads TGTGCCAGCTCACCGGACAGAGCCGCTAACTATGGCTACACCTTC. Full variable domain (rest looked up from reference TRBV18 and TRBJ1-2): NAGVMQNPRHLVRRRGQEARLRCSPMKGHSHVYWYRQLPEEGLKFMVYLQKENIIDESGMPKERFSAEFPKEGPSILRIQQVVRGDSAAYFCASSPDRAANYGYTFGSGTRLTVV.

The chain uses TRBV6-5 and TRBJ1-2, with TRBD1 matching over 10 bases. The CDR3 spans 14 residues. V trimming: 8 bases; J trimming: 5 bases; junction bases outside the gene matches: 8. CDR1 is MNHEY, CDR2 SVGAGI, per germline. Written as DNA, the CDR3 is TGTGCCAGCGGACCGGGACAGGGGCTTTATGGCTACACCTTC. Translating gives CASGPGQGLYGYTF.

The V call is TRBV15, the J call TRBJ2-2, with TRBD2 as a possible D gene (6 bases). The ends were cut back, 5 bases at V and 7 bases at J, with 14 bases in the middle. The CDR3 is 14 residues long. Germline V gene sequence: CDR1 LNHNV, CDR2 YYDKDF (reference sequence). DNA for the CDR3: TGTGCCACCAGCTTCCGGGGGTGGGGCGGGGAGCTGTTTTTT. Translated: CATSFRGWGGELFF.

CDR3 loop: CASTQGQGVTQPQHF. CDR3 coding DNA: TGTGCCAGCACCCAAGGACAGGGTGTAACTCAGCCCCAGCATTTT. The chain recombines TRBV28 with TRBJ1-5; TRBD1 aligns across 8 bases. CDR1 and CDR2 from the germline V gene are MDHEN and SYDVKM. The trim removed 7 bases at V and 6 bases at J, leaving 11 bases unmatched. The CDR3 contains 15 residues.

V gene TRBV10-3 combines with J gene TRBJ1-3; 9 bases align to TRBD1. Trimming cost V 5 bases and J 3 bases; bases outside gene matches: 11. The CDR3 is 17 residues long. The V gene's germline CDR1 is ENHRY and CDR2 SYGVKD. CDR3 DNA: TGTGCCATCAGTCCGTTTGGGACAGGGTACGGTGGAAACACCATATATTTT. This encodes CAISPFGTGYGGNTIYF.

CDR3 protein: CATMAGALGKQYF. The CDR3 coding sequence is TGTGCCACCATGGCAGGGGCCCTAGGAAAGCAGTACTTC. V usage is TRBV24-1 and J usage is TRBJ2-7; possibly TRBD1 for D (6 bases). Per germline, CDR1 KGHDR and CDR2 SFDVKD. V dropped 8 bases and J dropped 8 bases, with 18 bases sitting between them. The CDR3 sequence is 13 residues long.

The rearrangement links TRBV21-1 to TRBJ2-7; the table gives TRBD1 as D, unverified against the DNA. TRBV21-1 is classified as a pseudogene. This CDR3 comprises 16 residues. CDR3 bases: TGTGCCAGCGTGTGGGGTGGGGACAGACGAACCTACGAGCAGTACTTC. Encoded protein: CASVWGGDRRTYEQYF.